This entry features one T cell receptor (beta chain) sequence. Its matching antigen is unknown. Other DNA variants within this sample encode the same CDR3. Germline CDR1 LGHNA, CDR2 YNFKEQ. The CDR3 extends over 16 amino acids. The J segment lost 3 bases and the V segment lost 0 bases, leaving 5 bases of the junction unmatched. The data originate from a study of cytomegalovirus exposure and HLA in healthy donors. Notes on the study in general: Indistinguishable V segments such as TRBV6-2 and TRBV6-3 were excluded. An analysis was carried out later, and it reportedly showed fewer N-insertions in an Asian-associated ancestry cluster than the roughly 700-donor mean. A later analysis reported that several of the most significant clusters appeared to be linked to common viral pathogens, among them Epstein-Barr virus.

The PCR was carried out with 60 Vbeta primers and 13 Jbeta primers. Here immunoSEQ multiplex PCR was the method, and the copy in TCRdb shows in-frame clones only, minus some. Of roughly 110,000 clones in the sample, about 77% were seen once. Sequenced: PBMCs. The sequence derives from a woman aged 25 to 39 in good health and CMV-seropositive. The chain carries TRBV4-2 and TRBJ2-1, with 7 bases that match TRBD2. The CDR3 sequence: CASSQDTGGIYNEQFF. CDR3 sequence (DNA): TGTGCCAGCAGCCAAGATACCGGGGGGATCTACAATGAGCAGTTCTTC.